This TCR beta chain was captured by sequencing in a study of shared clonotypes between healthy human individuals. Germline V gives CDR1 SGHDN, CDR2 FVKESK. V dropped 5 bases and J dropped 3; count of bases not matched to a gene: 9. This CDR3 is 17 amino acids long. CD45RO-negative, CCR7-selected cells formed the naive CD8 fraction, which excluded terminally differentiated effector memory CD45RA+ cells. Original handling: Filtering of immunoSEQ junctional sequences could not match full-length read filtering. Data came from immunoSEQ multiplex PCR; TCRdb stores just in-frame clones and leaves some out. V, J and clone size derive from that table, while D and trimming were established from the DNA sequence. The top ten hold 0.095% to 0.12% of the sample, which has about 590,000 clones, 95% to 96% seen once.

V and J are TRBV14 and TRBJ2-2, with TRBD2 matching 10 bases. The sequenced material came from naive CD8+ T cells sorted from blood. The TCR comes from a woman aged 25-40 years in good health. CDR3 in amino acids: CASSAGLAGDHTGELFF. CDR3 DNA sequence: TGTGCCAGCAGCGCAGGCCTAGCGGGAGACCACACCGGGGAGCTGTTTTTT.